The sequence of this T cell receptor beta chain was determined in a study of CD4 T cell repertoires in COVID-19. Background on the study: CFSE-low cells expanded about nine days with IL-2, then restimulated with other coronavirus spikes.

This CDR3 region has 15 residues. The V gene lost 2 bases and the J gene lost 1 base, with 11 bases spanning the gap. CDR1 is MNHEY and CDR2 is SVGAGI in the germline V gene. Broader study findings: Sharing of several most expanded SARS-CoV-2-reactive clonotypes across memory subsets suggested intraclonal diversification. SARS-CoV and/or HKU1 spike cultures shared between roughly 7 and 25% of SARS-CoV-2 clonotypes.

TCRdb keeps only in-frame clones here, not all; method: immunoSEQ multiplex PCR. The data show 20,000 or so clones, with more than 75% seen just once and over 0.55% held by the top ten. These memory T cells were uncultured and sequenced directly after ex vivo isolation. This clone showed up just a few times. Its antigen is not known. This sequence was found in a human donor who had COVID-19. The chain recombines TRBV6-5 with TRBJ2-5; a possible D gene is TRBD2 (5 bases). This sample comprised central memory CD4+ T cells from blood, obtained before the COVID-19 pandemic. The CDR3 region is CASSYTGIGQETQYF. The CDR3, as DNA: TGTGCCAGCAGTTACACGGGAATAGGCCAAGAGACCCAGTACTTC.